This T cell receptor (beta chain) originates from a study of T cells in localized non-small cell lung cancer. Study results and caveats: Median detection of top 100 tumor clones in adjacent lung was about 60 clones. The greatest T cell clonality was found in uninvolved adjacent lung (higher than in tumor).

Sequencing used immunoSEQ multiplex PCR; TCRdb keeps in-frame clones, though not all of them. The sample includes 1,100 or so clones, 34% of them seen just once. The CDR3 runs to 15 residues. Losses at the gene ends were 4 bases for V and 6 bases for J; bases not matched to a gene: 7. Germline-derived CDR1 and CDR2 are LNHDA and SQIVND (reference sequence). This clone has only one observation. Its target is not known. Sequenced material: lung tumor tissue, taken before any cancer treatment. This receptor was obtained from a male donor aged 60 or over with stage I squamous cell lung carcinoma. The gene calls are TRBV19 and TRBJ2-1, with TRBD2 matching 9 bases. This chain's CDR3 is CASSTQRGAGNEQFF. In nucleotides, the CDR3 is TGTGCCAGTAGTACCCAGCGGGGGGCCGGCAATGAGCAGTTCTTC.